The next 13 T cell receptor beta chains were all read from a single sample in a study of post-analysis software for immune sequencing data. Overall study results and limits: In patients, TRBV5-6, TRBV5-1 and TRBV20-1 belonged to five or six TRBV segments found more frequently than in controls.

These receptors lack a known antigen. cDNA libraries for TCR beta contained unique molecular identifiers. TCRdb recomputed calls from the PCR reads with MiXCR, one row per CDR3 protein. The sample yields approximately 660,000 distinct CDR3 sequences, approximately 59% seen once. The sample comprised blood. The receptor source for this set is a girl aged 2 to 10 with multiple sclerosis.

V is TRBV4-2 and J is TRBJ2-7, with a tentative D call TRBD2 (6 bases). The CDR3 covers 17 residues. The germline V gene has CDR1 LGHNA and CDR2 YNFKEQ. Trimming left V 0 bases short and J 2 bases short, with 17 bases between. CDR3 in DNA: TGTGCCAGCAGCCAAGATCCGTCCGGGACGGGGGCCTACGAGCAGTACTTC. Translating gives CASSQDPSGTGAYEQYF.

V usage is TRBV20-1 and J usage is TRBJ2-3; 7 nucleotides line up with TRBD2. Germline V gene lookup returns CDR1 DFQATT and CDR2 SNEGSKA (reference sequence). V was pared by 4 bases and J by 3 bases, with 7 bases of the junction left unmatched. The CDR3 is made up of 14 amino acids. The CDR3 DNA sequence: TGCAGTGCTATGCTAGCGGTGGGAACAGATACGCAGTATTTT. The encoded protein is CSAMLAVGTDTQYF.

The V gene is TRBV7-2, the J gene TRBJ2-7; 7 bases are a match to TRBD2. The CDR3 has 13 amino acids. Per germline, CDR1 SGHTA and CDR2 FQGNSA. V lost 4 bases, J lost 3 bases, and 3 bases stayed unmatched. The CDR3 bases are TGTGCCAGCAGCTGGGGGGGACTCTACGAGCAGTACTTC. Amino acid sequence: CASSWGGLYEQYF.

This clonotype turned up a few times. The chain is built from TRBV10-1 and TRBJ2-4, with D tentatively TRBD1 (6 bases). V was clipped by 3 bases and J by 10 bases, with 13 bases between them. CDR1 WNHNN and CDR2 SYGVQD come from the germline V gene (reference sequence). CDR3 length equals 13 residues. The CDR3 here is CASSETQGLIQYF. The CDR3 DNA is TGCGCCAGCAGTGAAACACAGGGATTGATTCAGTACTTC.

The chain is built from TRBV6-5 and TRBJ2-5; the match to TRBD1 covers 11 bases. Gene TRBJ2-7 matches the end of the DNA better, so the J call may be wrong. The CDR3 totals 15 residues. Germline loops: CDR1 MNHEY, CDR2 SVGAGI. CDR3 nucleotides: TGTGCCAGCAGTTACGAGGACAGGGGGCCTTCCGAGCAGTACTTC. This sequence encodes CASSYEDRGPSEQYF.

This rearrangement joins TRBV20-1 to TRBJ2-2; D not certain. Trimming took off 0 bases at V and 0 bases at J, with 8 bases between the two ends. The length of the CDR3 is 15 residues. Germline CDR1 and CDR2: DFQATT and SNEGSKA (reference sequence). Here the CDR3 DNA reads TGCAGTGCTAGAGAGGCCAGCACGAACACCGGGGAGCTGTTTTTT. This sequence encodes CSAREASTNTGELFF.

The chain recombines TRBV25-1 with TRBJ1-4; D might be TRBD1 (5 bases). The CDR3 has 15 amino acids. The germline gives CDR1 MGHDK, CDR2 SYGVNS. The V and J ends lost 2 bases and 3 bases respectively, with 10 bases between them. The CDR3 bases are TGTGCCAGCAGTGAACCCGGGGCCCCTAATGAAAAACTGTTTTTT. Translated: CASSEPGAPNEKLFF.

The rearrangement joins TRBV7-9 to TRBJ1-4; 7 nucleotides align to TRBD1. Germline values: CDR1 SEHNR, CDR2 FQNEAQ (reference sequence). There are 15 residues in the CDR3. V trimming: 5 bases; J trimming: 7 bases; junction bases outside the gene matches: 10. CDR3 nucleotides: TGTGCCAGCAGCCCCAGGGGGGACGGGGGTGAAAAACTGTTTTTT. This gives the protein CASSPRGDGGEKLFF.

The chain links TRBV29-1 to TRBJ2-7; D not resolved. Looked up from germline, CDR1 is SQVTM and CDR2 is ANQGSEA. The V and J ends lost 4 bases and 0 bases respectively, with 7 bases between them. The length of the CDR3 is 12 residues. The CDR3 DNA sequence: TGCAGCGTTGGTGGGAACTCCTACGAGCAGTACTTC. It specifies CSVGGNSYEQYF.

V usage is TRBV6-6 and J usage is TRBJ2-2; D is unclear. V shed 6 bases and J shed 5 bases, with 7 bases lying between them. The CDR3 spans 12 residues. CDR1 is MNHNY and CDR2 is SVGAGI in the germline V gene (reference sequence). The chain's CDR3 is CASSRITGELFF. The CDR3 coding sequence is TGTGCCAGCAGCCGCATTACCGGGGAGCTGTTTTTT.

The chain carries TRBV21-1 and TRBJ2-3; TRBD1 reflects the table's D call only, with no check against the DNA. TRBV21-1 is assigned pseudogene status. The CDR3 extends over 16 amino acids. The CDR3 nucleotides are TGTGCCAGCAACCCCCGGGGGCCCGTCGTCACAGATACGCAGTATTTT. Its protein is CASNPRGPVVTDTQYF.

This chain links TRBV5-1 with TRBJ2-7, with 9 nucleotides matching TRBD1. This CDR3 spans 16 amino acids. Germline lookup yields CDR1 SGHRS and CDR2 YFSETQ. The ends lost 3 bases at V and 0 bases at J; junction bases unmatched: 7. DNA of the CDR3: TGCGCCAGCAGCTGGGGGACAGGGACTAACTCCTACGAGCAGTACTTC. Encoded protein: CASSWGTGTNSYEQYF.

The V gene is TRBV12-3 or TRBV12-4, the J gene TRBJ2-1; the D gene is possibly TRBD2 (5 bases). This CDR3 contains 15 residues. Trimming pared 4 bases from V and 0 bases from J, leaving 10 bases between. The CDR3 coding sequence is TGTGCCAGCAGTTCGGAGGTTCGCTCCTACAATGAGCAGTTCTTC. Its protein product is CASSSEVRSYNEQFF.